The next 22 T cell receptor beta chains were all read from a single sample in a study of T cell repertoires in cytomegalovirus infection. From the reads, TCRdb called clonotypes with MiXCR, one entry per CDR3 protein. This sample has about 900,000 distinct CDR3 sequences, with 30% to 40% found just once. For these TCRs, the target antigens are not known. Sequenced here: cultured CD8+ T cells from PBMCs, sampled from culture after CMV antigen stimulation. The source of these receptors is a human donor in good health (CMV status not recorded). Some clones in this sample may be carry-over from other donors' samples.

The J gene is TRBJ2-1, the V gene TRBV12-3 or TRBV12-4, with TRBD1 matching over 9 bases. This CDR3 spans 15 amino acids. The J segment lost 5 bases and the V segment lost 6 bases, leaving 8 bases of the junction unmatched. The CDR3 spells CASSMPGQGHNEQFF. For the CDR3, the DNA is TGTGCCAGCAGCATGCCGGGACAGGGCCACAATGAGCAGTTCTTC.

In its sample, this clonotype was seen a few times. This chain uses TRBV4-2 with TRBJ2-5; D gene unclear. CDR3 length: 16 residues. CDR1 and CDR2 (germline): LGHNA, YNFKEQ. Between the trimmed V and J ends, which lost 0 bases and 5 bases, there was a span of 16 bases. The CDR3 sequence is CASSQDRTGPPETQYF. DNA of the CDR3: TGTGCCAGCAGCCAAGATAGGACCGGACCCCCGGAGACCCAGTACTTC.

This clonotype was seen many times. The rearrangement joins TRBV19 to TRBJ2-7; D is unclear. Trimming stripped 4 bases from V and 2 bases from J, with 15 bases between. The CDR3 has 15 amino acids. CDR1 and CDR2 from the germline V gene are LNHDA and SQIVND (reference sequence). Here the CDR3 DNA reads TGTGCCAGTAGTACCGGGCCAGACCCCACCTACGAGCAGTACTTC. Its protein product is CASSTGPDPTYEQYF. Complete variable domain (other parts from reference TRBV19 and TRBJ2-7): DGGITQSPKYLFRKEGQNVTLSCEQNLNHDAMYWYRQDPGQGLRLIYYSQIVNDFQKGDIAEGYSVSREKKESFPLTVTSAQKNPTAFYLCASSTGPDPTYEQYFGPGTRLTVT.

This clonotype appeared a few times. The rearrangement joins TRBV2 to TRBJ2-3, with TRBD2 matching over 11 bases. Germline CDR1 is SNHLY and CDR2 is FYNNEI. V dropped 3 bases and J dropped 0; count of bases not matched to a gene: 11. This CDR3 comprises 19 residues. CDR3 DNA: TGTGCCAGCAGTGATCTGGGGACTAGCGGAATCTCTAGCACAGATACGCAGTATTTT. Encoded protein: CASSDLGTSGISSTDTQYF.

The table lists this clonotype with a few counts. The rearrangement uses TRBV7-6 and TRBJ1-4; D perhaps matches TRBD1 (5 bases). Germline CDR1 reads SGHVS; CDR2 reads FNYEAQ. Trimming stripped 6 bases from V and 8 bases from J, with 10 bases between. The CDR3 extends over 12 amino acids. The CDR3 DNA reads TGTGCCAGCAGTATAGGGGACGAAAAACTGTTTTTT. This gives the protein CASSIGDEKLFF.

The chain employs TRBV5-6 and TRBJ2-2, with a possible D match to TRBD1 (5 bases). Trimming shortened V by 6 bases and J by 1 base, and 10 bases separated the two germline ends. The CDR3 has 14 residues. Germline V CDR1 and CDR2: SGHDT, YYEEEE. CDR3 bases: TGTGCCAGCAATTGGGGCGAGAACACCGGGGAGCTGTTTTTT. It codes for CASNWGENTGELFF.

This clonotype was counted a few times. The rearrangement links TRBV28 to TRBJ2-2, with unresolved D. Germline V gene sequence: CDR1 MDHEN, CDR2 SYDVKM. The CDR3 runs 15 residues. Trimming shortened V by 2 bases and J by 1 base, and 8 bases separated the two germline ends. The CDR3 region has the DNA TGTGCCAGCAGTTTAACGGTTCAGAACACCGGGGAGCTGTTTTTT. Its protein product is CASSLTVQNTGELFF.

This clonotype was counted a single time. J is TRBJ1-2 and V is TRBV12-3 or TRBV12-4; D unclear. The V end was cut by 7 bases, the J end by 5 bases, with 14 bases between. The CDR3 totals 13 residues. The CDR3 coding sequence is TGTGCCAGCAACCCTAACATGGGATATGGCTACACCTTC. Translating it yields CASNPNMGYGYTF.

The J gene is TRBJ1-2, the V gene TRBV6-1; 10 nucleotides agree with TRBD1. The germline gives CDR1 MNHNS, CDR2 SASEGT. The CDR3 is 16 residues long. Trimming at V came to 2 bases and at J to 6 bases, leaving 9 bases not matched to a gene. The CDR3 bases are TGTGCCAGCAGTGAACGGGGACAGGGGCTTTCCCATGGCTACACCTTC. It is translated as CASSERGQGLSHGYTF.

This chain links TRBV2 with TRBJ2-6; a weak D match, TRBD1 (6 bases). Germline V gene sequence: CDR1 SNHLY, CDR2 FYNNEI. The CDR3 is 17 residues long. Deletions cut 4 bases from V and 0 bases from J, with 13 bases between. The CDR3, as DNA: TGTGCCAGCAGTGCCCGAGGACAGTACTCTGGGGCCAACGTCCTGACTTTC. This sequence encodes CASSARGQYSGANVLTF. The full variable domain, completed using reference TRBV2 and TRBJ2-6, is EPEVTQTPSHQVTQMGQEVILRCVPISNHLYFYWYRQILGQKVEFLVSFYNNEISEKSEIFDDQFSVERPDGSNFTLKIRSTKLEDSAMYFCASSARGQYSGANVLTFGAGSRLTVL.

A few counts support this clonotype. This chain joins TRBV29-1 and TRBJ2-5, with D possibly matching TRBD1 (5 bases). The CDR3 covers 13 residues. V shed 6 bases and J shed 7 bases, with 18 bases lying between them. The germline V gene encodes CDR1 SQVTM and CDR2 ANQGSEA. DNA for the CDR3: TGCAGCGTCCCGAGCTACCTGGGGCGGACCCAGTACTTC. It yields the protein CSVPSYLGRTQYF.

The chain employs TRBV6-6 and TRBJ1-5; D possibly corresponds to TRBD1 (6 bases). The CDR3 runs to 14 residues. In germline, CDR1 is MNHNY, CDR2 SVGAGI (reference sequence). Trimming removed 3 bases from V and 5 bases from J, with 11 bases in between. CDR3 DNA: TGTGCCAGCAGTTATCGTGGGGGCGATCAGCCCCAGCATTTT. As protein: CASSYRGGDQPQHF.

This clonotype was detected a few times. The CDR3 here is CASSEGFMGTEAFF. CDR3 nucleotide sequence: TGTGCCAGCAGTGAGGGATTTATGGGCACTGAAGCTTTCTTT. The chain recombines TRBV6-1 with TRBJ1-1; D is ambiguous. This CDR3 region has 14 residues. V was pared by 3 bases and J by 4 bases, with 12 bases between. Germline V gene sequence: CDR1 MNHNS, CDR2 SASEGT.

This chain connects TRBV27 to TRBJ2-1; TRBD2 matches at 8 bases. The germline gives CDR1 MNHEY, CDR2 SMNVEV (reference sequence). The CDR3 is 16 amino acids. With V trimmed by 4 bases and J by 2 bases, 7 bases remained unmatched. In nucleotides, the CDR3 is TGTGCCAGCAGTTCGGGATCGGGGGGGCCCTACAATGAGCAGTTCTTC. This sequence encodes CASSSGSGGPYNEQFF.

V gene TRBV6-5 combines with J gene TRBJ2-2; D remains unclear. The V and J ends lost 4 bases and 4 bases respectively, with 13 bases between them. The CDR3 length is 15 residues. CDR1 MNHEY and CDR2 SVGAGI come from the germline V gene. The DNA for the CDR3 is TGTGCCAGCAGTTTCAGGCGGTACGTCACCGGGGAGCTGTTTTTT. It encodes CASSFRRYVTGELFF.

The sample holds many counts of this clonotype. The rearrangement joins TRBV6-1 to TRBJ2-6; weak D call: TRBD1 (6 bases). The CDR3 has 15 amino acids. From germline, CDR1 is MNHNS and CDR2 SASEGT. Trimming removed 6 bases from V and 1 base from J, with 10 bases in between. The CDR3 nucleotides read TGTGCCAGCAGCTATACAGGGTCTGGGGCCAACGTCCTGACTTTC. Translation gives CASSYTGSGANVLTF.

This clonotype was found once. Since the CDR3 does not end with the conserved phenylalanine or tryptophan, this likely comes from a read error. The chain carries TRBV12-3 or TRBV12-4 and TRBJ2-1; 10 nucleotides agree with TRBD2. The CDR3 is made up of 17 amino acids. The ends lost 1 base at V and 7 bases at J; junction bases unmatched: 10. The chain's CDR3 is CASSLDEASGGWNEQFV. The CDR3 region has the DNA TGTGCCAGCAGTTTAGACGAGGCTAGCGGGGGTTGGAATGAGCAGTTCGTC.

This chain connects TRBV7-8 to TRBJ2-1, with TRBD1 matching 9 bases. Germline loops: CDR1 SGHVS, CDR2 FQNEAQ. The CDR3 has 15 amino acids. With V trimmed by 4 bases and J by 3 bases, 4 bases remained unmatched. The CDR3 region has the DNA TGTGCCAGCAGCTCGCGGACAGGGGACTACAATGAGCAGTTCTTC. Its protein is CASSSRTGDYNEQFF.

This clonotype was seen many times. The chain is built from TRBV12-3 or TRBV12-4 and TRBJ2-2; TRBD2 might be the D (6 bases). CDR3 length: 15 residues. The ends were cut back, 7 bases at V and 6 bases at J, with 18 bases in the middle. CDR3 sequence (DNA): TGTGCCAGCAAAGCTGCGGGACTCGGGGCCGGGGAGCTGTTTTTT. Its translation is CASKAAGLGAGELFF.

Many counts were recorded for this clonotype. The rearrangement links TRBV7-6 to TRBJ2-1; D is unclear. The CDR3 totals 15 residues. Germline V gene lookup returns CDR1 SGHVS and CDR2 FNYEAQ. V gave up 3 bases and J gave up 2 bases, with 11 bases separating them. CDR3 DNA sequence: TGTGCCAGCAGCTTCCGCGGAAACGCCTACAATGAGCAGTTCTTC. Translated: CASSFRGNAYNEQFF.

With respect to this clonotype: The germline gene is not matched at one end of the junction; a read error may be the cause. V and J are TRBV27 and TRBJ2-3, with D maybe TRBD2 (5 bases). CDR3 length equals 15 residues. The V gene's germline CDR1 is MNHEY and CDR2 SMNVEV (reference sequence). The CDR3 coding sequence is TGTGCCAGTTGCACCCGCGCCCCTAGCACAGATACGCGGTATTTT. Its protein product is CASCTRAPSTDTRYF.

V and J are TRBV7-9 and TRBJ2-7, with D unresolved. CDR1 SEHNR and CDR2 FQNEAQ come from the germline V gene (reference sequence). CDR3 length: 12 residues. Trimming left V 5 bases short and J 6 bases short, with 11 bases between. The CDR3 sequence is CASSPLGGEQYF. CDR3 sequence (DNA): TGTGCCAGCAGCCCCTTGGGCGGCGAGCAGTACTTC.